These 18 T cell receptor beta chains came from one sample sequenced in a study of T cell changes during pregnancy in multiple sclerosis. The repertoire was sequenced with immunoSEQ multiplex PCR; TCRdb's copy has only in-frame clones and lacks some. The sample yields fewer than 65,000 clones, roughly nine tenths seen once. Sequenced here: peripheral blood, sampled in the third trimester of pregnancy. Receptor source: a female donor in good health, enrolled as a control in a pregnancy study.

V and J are TRBV19 and TRBJ1-1; 8 bases line up with TRBD1. V dropped 6 bases and J dropped 0; count of bases not matched to a gene: 9. Germline assignment: CDR1 LNHDA and CDR2 SQIVND (reference sequence). The CDR3 contains 16 residues. The CDR3 DNA is TGTGCCAGTAGAACCAAGGGGGGACAGGTGAACACTGAAGCTTTCTTT. This sequence encodes CASRTKGGQVNTEAFF.

The gene calls are TRBV6-1 and TRBJ1-4; 9 nucleotides align to TRBD1. CDR1 is MNHNS, CDR2 SASEGT, per germline. This CDR3 has 13 residues. V was clipped by 8 bases and J by 8 bases; unmatched bases: 6. The CDR3 sequence is CASAGTGSEKLFF. As DNA, the CDR3 is TGTGCCAGCGCCGGGACAGGGAGCGAAAAACTGTTTTTT.

This clone was seen repeatedly, ten times or more. The chain couples TRBV6-1 to TRBJ1-5; TRBD1 is a possible D gene (6 bases). The V gene lost 4 bases and the J gene lost 6 bases, with 19 bases spanning the gap. CDR3 length: 16 amino acids. Germline V lookup: CDR1 MNHNS, CDR2 SASEGT. CDR3 residues: CASSARGARVSQPQHF. The CDR3 DNA sequence: TGTGCCAGCAGTGCCCGGGGGGCTAGAGTCTCTCAGCCCCAGCATTTT.

In its sample, this clone was seen once. The rearrangement joins TRBV7-2 to TRBJ2-2, with 14 bases identical to TRBD2. This CDR3 is 16 amino acids long. The junction had 5 bases not matched to a gene; V was cut back by 4 bases and J by 7 bases. Germline CDR1 reads SGHTA; CDR2 reads FQGNSA. For the CDR3, the DNA is TGTGCCAGCAGCTCGGGACTAGCGGGAGCACTCGGGGAGCTGTTTTTT. This translates into CASSSGLAGALGELFF.

This rearrangement joins TRBV5-6 to TRBJ1-2, with 12 bases matching TRBD1. The CDR3 length is 18 residues. V was clipped by 0 bases and J by 7 bases; unmatched bases: 13. The germline gives CDR1 SGHDT, CDR2 YYEEEE. Written as DNA, the CDR3 is TGTGCCAGCAGCTTGGGTTTCGGGACAGGGGGCGCCTTACGTGGCTACACCTTC. This codes for CASSLGFGTGGALRGYTF.

The CDR3 region is CASRRQGFIYGYTF. CDR3 DNA sequence: TGTGCCAGCAGGAGACAGGGGTTCATCTATGGCTACACCTTC. The chain joins TRBV27 to TRBJ1-2, with 8 bases identical to TRBD1. The V segment lost 6 bases and the J segment 4 bases; nucleotides outside the gene matches: 7. This CDR3 is built from 14 residues. Germline CDR1 MNHEY, CDR2 SMNVEV (reference sequence).

The chain is built from TRBV30 and TRBJ1-1, with a weak D call TRBD1 (6 bases). V shed 3 bases and J shed 10 bases, with 21 bases lying between them. The CDR3 loop spans 14 amino acids. CDR1 and CDR2 from the germline V gene are GTSNPN and SVGIG (reference sequence). The CDR3 loop is CAWRNRFQGIGAFF. CDR3 coding DNA: TGTGCCTGGAGGAACCGATTTCAGGGGATCGGAGCTTTCTTT.

V and J are TRBV7-9 and TRBJ2-1; no clear D. The CDR3 covers 14 residues. CDR1 and CDR2 from the germline V gene are SEHNR and FQNEAQ (reference sequence). Trimming stripped 2 bases from V and 3 bases from J, with 8 bases between. CDR3 sequence (DNA): TGTGCCAGCAGCTTAACGGGTAACTACAATGAGCAGTTCTTC. It encodes CASSLTGNYNEQFF.

The chain links TRBV15 to TRBJ2-7, with TRBD2 identical over 15 bases. The ends lost 1 base at V and 6 bases at J; junction bases unmatched: 4. Germline CDR1 is LNHNV and CDR2 is YYDKDF (reference sequence). The CDR3 runs to 16 residues. The DNA for the CDR3 is TGTGCCACCAGCAGAGGGACTAGCGGGAGGGCTCTCGAGCAGTACTTC. This encodes CATSRGTSGRALEQYF.

The genes are TRBV4-1 and TRBJ2-7; 7 bases are a match to TRBD2. The ends lost 0 bases at V and 5 bases at J; junction bases unmatched: 10. CDR1 and CDR2 from the germline V gene are MGHRA and YSYEKL. The CDR3 totals 16 residues. The CDR3: CASSQEETPRGDEQYF. CDR3 bases: TGCGCCAGCAGCCAAGAGGAGACGCCCCGGGGGGACGAGCAGTACTTC.

The J gene is TRBJ2-3, the V gene TRBV14; unclear D gene. The germline V gene has CDR1 SGHDN and CDR2 FVKESK. This CDR3 region has 12 residues. Trimming removed 0 bases at V and 9 bases at J, with 7 bases between. The CDR3 region is CASSQDRVTQYF. As DNA, the CDR3 is TGTGCCAGCAGCCAAGATCGCGTGACGCAGTATTTT.

This clone is a singleton in its sample. The rearrangement joins TRBV11-2 to TRBJ2-7, with TRBD2 matching over 7 bases. The ends lost 1 base at V and 3 bases at J; junction bases unmatched: 9. The CDR3 is 16 residues long. Germline V CDR1 and CDR2: SGHAT, FQNNGV. In nucleotides, the CDR3 is TGTGCCAGCAGCTTAGGAGGTCGGGGGGAGAACTACGAGCAGTACTTC. Amino acids: CASSLGGRGENYEQYF.

The chain links TRBV6-1 to TRBJ1-2, with D possibly being TRBD1 (6 bases). The CDR3 spans 15 residues. The V gene lost 6 bases and the J gene lost 3 bases, with 17 bases spanning the gap. CDR1 MNHNS and CDR2 SASEGT come from the germline V gene. CDR3 residues: CASRAVRDTDYGYTF. The CDR3, as DNA: TGTGCCAGCAGGGCCGTCCGGGACACCGACTATGGCTACACCTTC.

This clone was detected only once. The V and J genes are TRBV19 and TRBJ1-6, with D hard to call. Trimming cost V 4 bases and J 4 bases, with 17 bases left between them. CDR1 is LNHDA and CDR2 is SQIVND in the germline V gene (reference sequence). The CDR3 length is 17 residues. The CDR3 sequence is CASSNSGPNRYNSPLHF. As DNA, the CDR3 is TGTGCCAGTAGTAACAGCGGTCCCAATCGGTATAATTCACCCCTCCACTTT.

The chain carries TRBV5-1 and TRBJ2-1, with a weak D call TRBD2 (5 bases). Trimming pared 0 bases from V and 9 bases from J, leaving 16 bases between. In germline, CDR1 is SGHRS, CDR2 YFSETQ. The CDR3 sequence is 15 residues long. The CDR3 region has the DNA TGCGCCAGCAGCTTGGGCCCCCCTTCAGGAGGTGAGCAGTTCTTC. It is translated as CASSLGPPSGGEQFF. Full variable domain (outside the CDR3, taken from reference TRBV5-1 and TRBJ2-1): KAGVTQTPRYLIKTRGQQVTLSCSPISGHRSVSWYQQTPGQGLQFLFEYFSETQRNKGNFPGRFSGRQFSNSRSEMNVSTLELGDSALYLCASSLGPPSGGEQFFGPGTRLTVL.

The rearrangement uses TRBV5-1 and TRBJ2-5, with 9 bases fitting TRBD2. The V segment lost 4 bases and the J segment 1 base; nucleotides outside the gene matches: 8. CDR1 is SGHRS and CDR2 is YFSETQ in the germline V gene. CDR3 length: 16 residues. CDR3 in amino acids: CASSPGASGAQETQYF. CDR3 sequence (DNA): TGCGCCAGCAGCCCCGGGGCTAGCGGGGCCCAAGAGACCCAGTACTTC.

The V and J genes are TRBV6-1 and TRBJ1-4; D gene unclear. Trimming shortened V by 3 bases and J by 2 bases, and 7 bases separated the two germline ends. CDR3 length: 14 amino acids. Germline V gene data show CDR1 as MNHNS and CDR2 as SASEGT. The CDR3 is CASSEHGTNEKLFF. CDR3 nucleotides: TGTGCCAGCAGTGAGCACGGGACTAATGAAAAACTGTTTTTT.

The CDR3 sequence is CASSHRDNLDYSPLHF. DNA of the CDR3: TGTGCCAGCAGTCACCGGGACAACTTGGACTATTCACCCCTCCACTTT. J is TRBJ1-6 and V is TRBV6-6, with D perhaps matching TRBD1 (6 bases). The CDR3 sequence is 16 residues long. Trimming took 5 bases from V and 8 from J, leaving 19 bases between them. Germline-derived CDR1 and CDR2 are MNHNY and SVGAGI (reference sequence).